Below, 5 T cell receptor beta chains from the same sample are listed, as sequenced in a study of CD8+ T cells in alopecia areata (dated 2018 in TCRdb). Library preparation was by the immunoSEQ multiplex PCR assay. To provide template for TCR sequencing, every sample had RNA extracted and reverse transcribed into cDNA. TCRdb limited this immuneACCESS table to in-frame rearrangements with V and J called. A share of clones is missing; checked studies link under half to unresolved V genes, and the rest is unexplained. The sample table holds roughly 150,000 clones, of which over 80% were seen once. In total, the top ten clones hold about 15% of the sample. The time point label on this specimen signifies: baseline before oral tofacitinib. Sequences were derived from CD8+ T cells sorted from blood, sampled at week 0. All receptors derive from a human donor with alopecia areata.

Only one count was recorded for this clone. The J gene is TRBJ2-3, the V gene TRBV6-1; TRBD2 agrees at 12 bases. Germline CDR1 reads MNHNS; CDR2 reads SASEGT. This CDR3 has 18 residues. V trimming: 3 bases; J trimming: 6 bases; junction bases outside the gene matches: 13. CDR3: CASSEAPGLAGTRDTQYF. In nucleotides, the CDR3 is TGTGCCAGCAGTGAGGCCCCCGGACTAGCGGGGACAAGGGATACGCAGTATTTT.

The V call is TRBV6-5, the J call TRBJ1-1, with D possibly matching TRBD1 (5 bases). This CDR3 spans 14 amino acids. Germline lookup yields CDR1 MNHEY and CDR2 SVGAGI. Trimming removed 5 bases from V and 0 bases from J, with 10 bases in between. CDR3: CASSVGGVNTEAFF. Written as DNA, the CDR3 is TGTGCCAGCAGTGTGGGAGGGGTGAACACTGAAGCTTTCTTT.

This clone was counted only a few times. The chain couples TRBV29-1 to TRBJ2-7; TRBD1 agrees at 8 bases. V was clipped by 6 bases and J by 4 bases; unmatched bases: 5. The germline gives CDR1 SQVTM, CDR2 ANQGSEA. The length of the CDR3 is 12 residues. The CDR3, as DNA: TGCAGCGTCGGACAGGGATTTTACGAGCAGTACTTC. It translates to CSVGQGFYEQYF.

This chain joins TRBV9 and TRBJ2-1; the D gene is possibly TRBD2 (5 bases). CDR3 length: 14 residues. The V gene's germline CDR1 is SGDLS and CDR2 YYNGEE. V gave up 6 bases and J gave up 5 bases, with 15 bases separating them. CDR3 sequence (DNA): TGTGCCAGCACTAACCCTGAGGGAGACAATGAGCAGTTCTTC. It encodes CASTNPEGDNEQFF.

The sample holds one count of this clone. This same CDR3 is encoded by further DNA sequences in the sample. The V gene is TRBV27, the J gene TRBJ2-7; the match to TRBD2 covers 13 bases. Germline loops: CDR1 MNHEY, CDR2 SMNVEV (reference sequence). CDR3 size: 15 residues. Unmatched junction bases numbered 4, after V lost 5 bases and J lost 3 bases. This chain's CDR3 is CASSPLAGGLYEQYF. In DNA form, the CDR3 reads TGTGCCAGCAGTCCACTAGCGGGGGGGCTCTACGAGCAGTACTTC.